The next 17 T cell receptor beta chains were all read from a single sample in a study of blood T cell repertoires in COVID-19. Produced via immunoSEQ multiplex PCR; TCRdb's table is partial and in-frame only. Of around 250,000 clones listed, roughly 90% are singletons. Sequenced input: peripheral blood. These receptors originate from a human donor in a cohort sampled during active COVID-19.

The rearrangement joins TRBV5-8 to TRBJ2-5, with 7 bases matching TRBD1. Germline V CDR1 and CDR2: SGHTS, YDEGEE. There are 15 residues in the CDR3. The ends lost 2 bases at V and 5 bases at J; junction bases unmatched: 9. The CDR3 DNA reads TGTGCCAGCAGCTTCCTTGGACAGGCAGGCGAGACCCAGTACTTC. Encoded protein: CASSFLGQAGETQYF.

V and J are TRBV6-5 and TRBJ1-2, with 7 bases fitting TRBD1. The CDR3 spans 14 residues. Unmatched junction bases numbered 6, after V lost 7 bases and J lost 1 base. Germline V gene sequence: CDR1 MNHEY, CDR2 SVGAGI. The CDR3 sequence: CASTQWDSNYGYTF. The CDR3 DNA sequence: TGTGCCAGCACGCAATGGGACAGTAACTATGGCTACACCTTC.

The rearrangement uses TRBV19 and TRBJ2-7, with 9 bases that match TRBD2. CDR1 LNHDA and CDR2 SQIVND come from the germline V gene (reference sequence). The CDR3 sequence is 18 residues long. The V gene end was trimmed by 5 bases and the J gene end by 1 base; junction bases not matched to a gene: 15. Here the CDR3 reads CASSPRLGSGGPSYEQYF. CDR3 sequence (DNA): TGTGCCAGTAGTCCCCGGCTCGGTAGCGGGGGCCCGTCCTACGAGCAGTACTTC.

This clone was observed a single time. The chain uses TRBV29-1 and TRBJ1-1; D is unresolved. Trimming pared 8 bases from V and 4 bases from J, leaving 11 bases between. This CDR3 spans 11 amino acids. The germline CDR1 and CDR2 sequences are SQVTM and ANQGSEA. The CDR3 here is CSFPRGTEAFF. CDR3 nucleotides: TGCAGCTTCCCGCGGGGCACTGAAGCTTTCTTT.

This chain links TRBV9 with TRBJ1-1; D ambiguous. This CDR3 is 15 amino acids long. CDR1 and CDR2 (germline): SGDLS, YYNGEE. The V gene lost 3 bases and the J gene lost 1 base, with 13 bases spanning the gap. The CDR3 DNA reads TGTGCCAGCAGCGCAAAAGGACGGGGGAACACTGAAGCTTTCTTT. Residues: CASSAKGRGNTEAFF.

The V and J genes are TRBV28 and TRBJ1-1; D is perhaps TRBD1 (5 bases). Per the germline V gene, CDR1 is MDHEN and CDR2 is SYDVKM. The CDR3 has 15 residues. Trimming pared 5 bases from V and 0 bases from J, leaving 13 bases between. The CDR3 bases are TGTGCCAGCAGTCCACCAAGGGGATTGAACACTGAAGCTTTCTTT. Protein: CASSPPRGLNTEAFF.

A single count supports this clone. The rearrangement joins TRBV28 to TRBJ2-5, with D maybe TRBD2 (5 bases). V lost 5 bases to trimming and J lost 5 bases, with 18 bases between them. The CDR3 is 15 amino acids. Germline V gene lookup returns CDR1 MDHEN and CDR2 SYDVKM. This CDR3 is CASSPTPSLEETQYF. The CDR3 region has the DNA TGTGCCAGCAGTCCCACCCCTAGCCTGGAGGAGACCCAGTACTTC.

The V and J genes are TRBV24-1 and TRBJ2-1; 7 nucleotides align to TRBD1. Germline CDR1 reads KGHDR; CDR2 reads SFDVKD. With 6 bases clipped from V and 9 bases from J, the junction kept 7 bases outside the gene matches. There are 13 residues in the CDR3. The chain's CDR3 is CATSRQGRREQFF. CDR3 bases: TGTGCCACCAGTAGACAGGGTCGGCGTGAGCAGTTCTTC.

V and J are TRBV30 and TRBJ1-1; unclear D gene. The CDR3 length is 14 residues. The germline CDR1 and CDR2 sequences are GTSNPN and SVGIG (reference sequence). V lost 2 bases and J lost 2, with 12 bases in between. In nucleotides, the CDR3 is TGTGCCTGGAGTACCCCTGGCCGTAACACTGAAGCTTTCTTT. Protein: CAWSTPGRNTEAFF.

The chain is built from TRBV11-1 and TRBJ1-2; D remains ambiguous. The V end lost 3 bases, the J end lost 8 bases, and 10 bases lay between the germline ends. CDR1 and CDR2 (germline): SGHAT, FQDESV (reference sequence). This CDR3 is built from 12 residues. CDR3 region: CASSFETGGYTF. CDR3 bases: TGTGCCAGCAGCTTCGAGACCGGGGGCTACACCTTC.

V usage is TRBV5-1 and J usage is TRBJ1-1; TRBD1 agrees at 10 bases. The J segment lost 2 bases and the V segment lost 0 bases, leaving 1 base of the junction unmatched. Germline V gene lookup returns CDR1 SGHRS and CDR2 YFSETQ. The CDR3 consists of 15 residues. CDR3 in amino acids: CASSLGDRGNTEAFF. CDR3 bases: TGCGCCAGCAGCTTGGGGGACAGGGGTAACACTGAAGCTTTCTTT.

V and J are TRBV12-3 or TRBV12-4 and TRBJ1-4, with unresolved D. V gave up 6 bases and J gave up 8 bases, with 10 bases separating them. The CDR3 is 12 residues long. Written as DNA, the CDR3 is TGTGCCAGCAGCGGCTTCGGGGAAAAACTGTTTTTT. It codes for CASSGFGEKLFF.

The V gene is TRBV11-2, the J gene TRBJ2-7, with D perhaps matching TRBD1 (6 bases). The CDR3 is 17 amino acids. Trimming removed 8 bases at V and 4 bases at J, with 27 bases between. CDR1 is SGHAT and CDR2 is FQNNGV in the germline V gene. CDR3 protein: CASGRPRAGVNVYEQYF. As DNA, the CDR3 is TGTGCCAGCGGTCGGCCCCGGGCAGGGGTAAATGTATACGAGCAGTACTTC.

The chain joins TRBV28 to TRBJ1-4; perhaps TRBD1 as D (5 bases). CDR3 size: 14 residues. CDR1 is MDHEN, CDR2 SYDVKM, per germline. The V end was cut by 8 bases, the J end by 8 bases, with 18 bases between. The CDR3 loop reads CASQSGAVGEKLFF. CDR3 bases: TGTGCCAGCCAATCTGGGGCAGTGGGGGAAAAACTGTTTTTT.

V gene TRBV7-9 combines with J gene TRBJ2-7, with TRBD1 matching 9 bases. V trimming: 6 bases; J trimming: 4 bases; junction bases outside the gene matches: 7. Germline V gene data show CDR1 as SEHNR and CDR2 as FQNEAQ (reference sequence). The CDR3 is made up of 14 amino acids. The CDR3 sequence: CASSYTGGGYEQYF. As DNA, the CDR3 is TGTGCCAGCAGTTACACAGGGGGCGGATACGAGCAGTACTTC.

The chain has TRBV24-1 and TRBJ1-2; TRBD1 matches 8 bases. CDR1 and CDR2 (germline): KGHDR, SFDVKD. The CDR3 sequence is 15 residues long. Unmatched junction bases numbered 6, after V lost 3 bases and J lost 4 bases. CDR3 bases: TGTGCCACCAGTGATCCTGGACAGGGTGGCTATGGCTACACCTTC. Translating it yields CATSDPGQGGYGYTF.

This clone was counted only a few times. The CDR3 DNA sequence: TGTGCCAGCAGGGTGACGACAGGGCGCGGCTACACCTTC. It yields the protein CASRVTTGRGYTF. This chain joins TRBV28 and TRBJ1-2; TRBD1 matches 7 bases. Per germline, CDR1 MDHEN and CDR2 SYDVKM. J lost 8 bases, V lost 6 bases, and 9 bases had no gene match. The CDR3 length is 13 residues.